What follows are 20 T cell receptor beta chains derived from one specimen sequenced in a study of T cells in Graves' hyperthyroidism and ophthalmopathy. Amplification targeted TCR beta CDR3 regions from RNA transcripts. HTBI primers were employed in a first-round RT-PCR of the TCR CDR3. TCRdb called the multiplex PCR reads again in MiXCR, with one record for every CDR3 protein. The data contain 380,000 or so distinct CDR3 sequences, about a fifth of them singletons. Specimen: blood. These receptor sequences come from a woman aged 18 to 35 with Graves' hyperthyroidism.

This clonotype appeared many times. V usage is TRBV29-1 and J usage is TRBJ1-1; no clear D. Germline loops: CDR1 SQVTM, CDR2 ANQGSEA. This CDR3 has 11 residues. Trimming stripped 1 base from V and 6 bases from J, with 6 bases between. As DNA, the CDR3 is TGCAGCGTTGAAGGTAGCGCTGAAGCTTTCTTT. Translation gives CSVEGSAEAFF.

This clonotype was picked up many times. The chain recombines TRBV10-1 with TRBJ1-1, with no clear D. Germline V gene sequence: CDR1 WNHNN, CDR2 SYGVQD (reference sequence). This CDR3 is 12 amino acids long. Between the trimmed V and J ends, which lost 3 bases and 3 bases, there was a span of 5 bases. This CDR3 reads CASSEGYTEAFF. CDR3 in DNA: TGCGCCAGCAGTGAAGGGTACACTGAAGCTTTCTTT.

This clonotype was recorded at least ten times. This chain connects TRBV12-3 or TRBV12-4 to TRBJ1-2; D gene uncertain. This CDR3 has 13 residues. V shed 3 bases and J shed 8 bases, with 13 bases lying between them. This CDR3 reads CASSLPQTRGYTF. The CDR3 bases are TGTGCCAGCAGTTTGCCTCAGACGCGGGGCTACACCTTC.

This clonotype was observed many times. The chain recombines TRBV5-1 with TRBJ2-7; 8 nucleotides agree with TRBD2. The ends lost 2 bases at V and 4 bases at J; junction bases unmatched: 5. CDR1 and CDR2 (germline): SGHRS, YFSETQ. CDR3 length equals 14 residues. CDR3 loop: CASSFGSGGYEQYF. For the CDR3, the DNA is TGCGCCAGCAGCTTTGGGAGCGGGGGTTACGAGCAGTACTTC.

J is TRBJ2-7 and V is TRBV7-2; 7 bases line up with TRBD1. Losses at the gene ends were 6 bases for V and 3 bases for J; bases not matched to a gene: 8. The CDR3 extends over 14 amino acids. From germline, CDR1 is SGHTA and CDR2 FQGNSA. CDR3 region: CASRTRQGLYEQYF. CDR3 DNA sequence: TGTGCCAGCAGGACCAGACAGGGCCTCTACGAGCAGTACTTC.

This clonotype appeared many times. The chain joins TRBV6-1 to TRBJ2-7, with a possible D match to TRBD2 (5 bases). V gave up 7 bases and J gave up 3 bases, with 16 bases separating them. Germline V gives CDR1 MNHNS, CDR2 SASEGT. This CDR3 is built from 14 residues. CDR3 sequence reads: CASNEGSFFYEQYF. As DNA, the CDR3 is TGTGCCAGCAACGAAGGGAGTTTCTTCTACGAGCAGTACTTC.

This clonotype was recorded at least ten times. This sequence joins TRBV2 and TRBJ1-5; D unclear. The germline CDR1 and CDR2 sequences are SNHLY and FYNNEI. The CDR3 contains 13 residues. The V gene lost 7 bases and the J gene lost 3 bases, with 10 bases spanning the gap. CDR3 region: CASKRLYNQPQHF. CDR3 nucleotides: TGTGCCAGCAAACGCCTTTACAATCAGCCCCAGCATTTT.

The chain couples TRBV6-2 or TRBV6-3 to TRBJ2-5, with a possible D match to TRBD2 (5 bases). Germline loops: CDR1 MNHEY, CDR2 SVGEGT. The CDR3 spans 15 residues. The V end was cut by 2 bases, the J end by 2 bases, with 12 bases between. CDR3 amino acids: CASSYERRVQETQYF. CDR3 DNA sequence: TGTGCCAGCAGTTACGAGCGGCGGGTACAAGAGACCCAGTACTTC.

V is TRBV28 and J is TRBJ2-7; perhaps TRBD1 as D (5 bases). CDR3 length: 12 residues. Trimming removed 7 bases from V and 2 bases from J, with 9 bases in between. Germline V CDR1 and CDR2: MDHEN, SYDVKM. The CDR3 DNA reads TGTGCCAGCAAGGAAGGGGCCTACGAGCAGTACTTC. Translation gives CASKEGAYEQYF. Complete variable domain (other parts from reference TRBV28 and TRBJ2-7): DVKVTQSSRYLVKRTGEKVFLECVQDMDHENMFWYRQDPGLGLRLIYFSYDVKMKEKGDIPEGYSVSREKKERFSLILESASTNQTSMYLCASKEGAYEQYFGPGTRLTVT.

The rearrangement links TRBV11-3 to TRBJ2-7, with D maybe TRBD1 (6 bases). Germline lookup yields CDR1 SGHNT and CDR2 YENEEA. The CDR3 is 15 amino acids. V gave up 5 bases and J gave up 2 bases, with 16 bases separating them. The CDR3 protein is CASSPTGTMAYEQYF. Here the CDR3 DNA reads TGTGCCAGCAGCCCGACCGGGACAATGGCCTACGAGCAGTACTTC.

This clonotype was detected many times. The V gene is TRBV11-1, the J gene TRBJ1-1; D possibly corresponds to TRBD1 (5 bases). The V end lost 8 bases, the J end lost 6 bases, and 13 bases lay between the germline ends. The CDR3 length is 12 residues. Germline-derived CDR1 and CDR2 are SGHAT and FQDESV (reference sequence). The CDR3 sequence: CASGTGPAEAFF. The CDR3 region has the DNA TGTGCCAGCGGAACGGGGCCAGCTGAAGCTTTCTTT. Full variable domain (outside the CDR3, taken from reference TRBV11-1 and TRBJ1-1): EAEVAQSPRYKITEKSQAVAFWCDPISGHATLYWYRQILGQGPELLVQFQDESVVDDSQLPKDRFSAERLKGVDSTLKIQPAELGDSAMYLCASGTGPAEAFFGQGTRLTVV.

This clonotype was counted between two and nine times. The CDR3 loop is CASSLDTGQGYYEQYF. Written as DNA, the CDR3 is TGCGCCAGCAGCCTAGATACGGGACAGGGGTACTACGAGCAGTACTTC. The V call is TRBV5-1, the J call TRBJ2-7, with 10 nucleotides matching TRBD1. V dropped 4 bases and J dropped 3; count of bases not matched to a gene: 10. The germline CDR1 and CDR2 sequences are SGHRS and YFSETQ. The CDR3 contains 16 residues.

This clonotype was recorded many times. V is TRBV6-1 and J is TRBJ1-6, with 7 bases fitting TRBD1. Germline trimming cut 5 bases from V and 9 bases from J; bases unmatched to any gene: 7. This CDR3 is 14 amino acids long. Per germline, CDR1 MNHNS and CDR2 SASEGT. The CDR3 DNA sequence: TGTGCCAGCAGTCCGGGACAGACTAGTTCACCCCTCCACTTT. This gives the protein CASSPGQTSSPLHF.

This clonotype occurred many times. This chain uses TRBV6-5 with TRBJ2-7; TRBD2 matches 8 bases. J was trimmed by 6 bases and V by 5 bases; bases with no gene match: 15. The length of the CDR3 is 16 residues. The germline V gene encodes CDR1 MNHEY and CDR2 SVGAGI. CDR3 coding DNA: TGTGCCAGCAGTACCTCGGGACTAGGGTTCCCTCGCGAGCAGTACTTC. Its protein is CASSTSGLGFPREQYF.

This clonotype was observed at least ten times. The CDR3 protein is CASSVDRYTGELFF. As DNA, the CDR3 is TGTGCCAGCAGCGTCGACAGATACACCGGGGAGCTGTTTTTT. The chain couples TRBV7-8 to TRBJ2-2; perhaps TRBD1 as D (5 bases). The CDR3 spans 14 residues. Germline loops: CDR1 SGHVS, CDR2 FQNEAQ. V was shortened by 5 bases and J by 3 bases, with 10 bases between the two germline ends. The variable domain in full, with the rest retrieved from reference TRBV7-8 and TRBJ2-2, is GAGVSQSPRYKVAKRGQDVALRCDPISGHVSLFWYQQALGQGPEFLTYFQNEAQLDKSGLPSDRFFAERPEGSVSTLKIQRTQQEDSAVYLCASSVDRYTGELFFGEGSRLTVL.

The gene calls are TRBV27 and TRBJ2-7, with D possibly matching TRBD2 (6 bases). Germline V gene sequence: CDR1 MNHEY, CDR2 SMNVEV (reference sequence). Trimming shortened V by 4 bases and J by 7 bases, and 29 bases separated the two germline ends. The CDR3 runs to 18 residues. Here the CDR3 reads CASSSDSLVGSGSSEQYF. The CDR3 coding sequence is TGTGCCAGCAGTTCCGATTCGTTAGTGGGCTCCGGGAGCTCGGAGCAGTACTTC.

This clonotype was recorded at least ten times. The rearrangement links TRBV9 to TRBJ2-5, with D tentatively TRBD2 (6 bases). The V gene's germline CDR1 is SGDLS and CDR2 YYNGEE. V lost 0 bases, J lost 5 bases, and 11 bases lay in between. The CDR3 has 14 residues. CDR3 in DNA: TGTGCCAGCAGCGTAGGTCTAGGGAGGGAGACCCAGTACTTC. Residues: CASSVGLGRETQYF.

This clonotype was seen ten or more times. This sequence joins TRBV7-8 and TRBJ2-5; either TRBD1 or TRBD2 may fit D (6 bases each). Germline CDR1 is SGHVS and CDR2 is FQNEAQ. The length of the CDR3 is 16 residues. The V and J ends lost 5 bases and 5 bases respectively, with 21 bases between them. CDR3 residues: CASSPKPGGAVETQYF. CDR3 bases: TGTGCCAGCAGCCCCAAGCCCGGGGGCGCGGTGGAGACCCAGTACTTC.

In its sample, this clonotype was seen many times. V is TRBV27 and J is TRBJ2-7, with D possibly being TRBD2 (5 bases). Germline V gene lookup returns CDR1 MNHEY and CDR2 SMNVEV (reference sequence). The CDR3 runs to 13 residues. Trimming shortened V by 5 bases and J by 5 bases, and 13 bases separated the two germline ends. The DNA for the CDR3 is TGTGCCAGCAGTCCCCACGGGCGGGACGAGCAGTACTTC. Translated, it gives CASSPHGRDEQYF.

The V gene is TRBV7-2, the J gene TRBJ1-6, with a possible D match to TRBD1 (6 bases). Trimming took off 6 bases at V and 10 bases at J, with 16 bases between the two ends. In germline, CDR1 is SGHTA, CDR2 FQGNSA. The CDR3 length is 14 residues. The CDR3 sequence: CASRKNREWSPLHF. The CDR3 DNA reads TGTGCCAGCAGGAAAAACAGGGAATGGTCACCCCTCCACTTT.